These T cell receptor beta chains were read from a single sample in a study of blood T cells in healthy people across ages. Each CDR3 protein is one row after TCRdb ran MiXCR on the 5' RACE reads. The data show about 570,000 distinct CDR3 sequences, 25% to 30% seen once. Input material: blood. Receptor source: a woman between 65 and 79 years old in good health. The CDR3 runs from the conserved cysteine through the conserved F or W. A D gene is named only where the DNA matches it firmly. The size field is filled for only some rows; it gives once, few, many or a size class.

clone_size: -
j_call: TRBJ2-3
v_call: TRBV29-1
d_call: -
cdr3_nt: TGCAGCGTTGAAGGCCTGAGCCGCGAGAGCACAGATACGCAGTATTTT
cdr3_aa: CSVEGLSRESTDTQYF

clone_size: -
j_call: TRBJ2-7
v_call: TRBV5-1
d_call: TRBD1
cdr3_nt: TGCGCCAGCAGCTTGGATGGGCAGGGGGCCCGCGAGCAGTACTTC
cdr3_aa: CASSLDGQGAREQYF

clone_size: -
j_call: TRBJ2-1
v_call: TRBV7-9
d_call: TRBD1
cdr3_nt: TGTGCCAGCAGCCCTATGGCGGGACAGGGGCATTTTGATGAGCAGTTCTTC
cdr3_aa: CASSPMAGQGHFDEQFF

clone_size: -
j_call: TRBJ1-4
v_call: TRBV27
d_call: -
cdr3_nt: TGTGCCAGCAGTTCACTTAATGAAAAACTGTTTTTT
cdr3_aa: CASSSLNEKLFF

clone_size: -
j_call: TRBJ2-2
v_call: TRBV5-1
d_call: TRBD1
cdr3_nt: TGCGCCAGCAGCCAAGACAGGGCCAGCACCGGGGAGCTGTTTTTT
cdr3_aa: CASSQDRASTGELFF

clone_size: few
j_call: TRBJ2-7
v_call: TRBV29-1
d_call: -
cdr3_nt: TGCAGCGTTCCGGGAACTACGCGAGGGCAGTACTTC
cdr3_aa: CSVPGTTRGQYF

clone_size: -
j_call: TRBJ2-3
v_call: TRBV7-2
d_call: -
cdr3_nt: TGTGCCAGCAGCTTAAGCGGGTCTAGCACAGATAGGCAGTATTTT
cdr3_aa: CASSLSGSSTDRQYF

clone_size: -
j_call: TRBJ1-1
v_call: TRBV3-1
d_call: TRBD1
cdr3_nt: TGTGCCAGCCTCAGGGGGGAAGGTACTGAAGCTTTCTTT
cdr3_aa: CASLRGEGTEAFF

clone_size: -
j_call: TRBJ2-5
v_call: TRBV12-3/TRBV12-4
d_call: -
cdr3_nt: TGTGTCAGCAGTTTGGGCGGAGAGACCCAGTACTTC
cdr3_aa: CVSSLGGETQYF

clone_size: -
j_call: TRBJ2-3
v_call: TRBV9
d_call: TRBD2
cdr3_nt: TGTGCCAGCAGCCTAGCGGCCGGGGATACGCAGTATTTT
cdr3_aa: CASSLAAGDTQYF

clone_size: -
j_call: TRBJ1-5
v_call: TRBV10-3
d_call: -
cdr3_nt: TGTGCCATCAGTGAGTCCCGTGATCAGCCCCAGCATTTT
cdr3_aa: CAISESRDQPQHF

clone_size: many
j_call: TRBJ1-2
v_call: TRBV10-3
d_call: TRBD1
cdr3_nt: TGTGCCATCAGTGAAGGGACAGATTATGGCTACACCTTC
cdr3_aa: CAISEGTDYGYTF

clone_size: -
j_call: TRBJ2-7
v_call: TRBV7-2
d_call: TRBD1
cdr3_nt: TGTGCCAGCAGCTTATGGGACAGCTACTCCTACGAGCAGTACTTC
cdr3_aa: CASSLWDSYSYEQYF

clone_size: -
j_call: TRBJ2-5
v_call: TRBV12-3/TRBV12-4
d_call: TRBD1
cdr3_nt: TGTGCCAGCAGTTCCTCCGGACAAGACAGGGAGAAGTTCTTC
cdr3_aa: CASSSSGQDREKFF

clone_size: -
j_call: TRBJ2-7
v_call: TRBV6-2/TRBV6-3
d_call: -
cdr3_nt: TGTGCCAGCAGTCCCAGGGTCATCAGCGAGCAGTACTTC
cdr3_aa: CASSPRVISEQYF

clone_size: -
j_call: TRBJ2-2
v_call: TRBV5-1
d_call: -
cdr3_nt: TGCGCCAGCAGCTTTTCAGGGGCCACCGGGGAGCTGTTTTTT
cdr3_aa: CASSFSGATGELFF

clone_size: few
j_call: TRBJ2-1
v_call: TRBV20-1
d_call: -
cdr3_nt: TGCAGTGCTAGGTCGGACCCGTACAATGAGCAGTTCTTC
cdr3_aa: CSARSDPYNEQFF

clone_size: many
j_call: TRBJ2-2
v_call: TRBV11-2
d_call: TRBD2
cdr3_nt: TGTGCCAGCAGCTCCTGGGGACTAGAACTCACCGGGGAGCTGTTTTTT
cdr3_aa: CASSSWGLELTGELFF

clone_size: -
j_call: TRBJ2-3
v_call: TRBV2
d_call: -
cdr3_nt: TGTGCCAGCGCCTCTAGCACAGATACGCAGTATTTT
cdr3_aa: CASASSTDTQYF

clone_size: few
j_call: TRBJ2-1
v_call: TRBV5-1
d_call: TRBD2
cdr3_nt: TGCGCCAGCAGCTTACCCTCTAGCGGGGCCGACAATGAGCAGTTCTTC
cdr3_aa: CASSLPSSGADNEQFF

clone_size: few
j_call: TRBJ2-5
v_call: TRBV12-3/TRBV12-4
d_call: TRBD1
cdr3_nt: TGTGCCAGCAGACCCGACCTCGGGACAGGTGACCGTCAAGAGACCCAGTACTTC
cdr3_aa: CASRPDLGTGDRQETQYF

clone_size: few
j_call: TRBJ2-3
v_call: TRBV20-1
d_call: -
cdr3_nt: TGCAGTGCTAGTTGGCAGGGTACGCAGTATTTT
cdr3_aa: CSASWQGTQYF

clone_size: -
j_call: TRBJ2-2
v_call: TRBV10-3
d_call: -
cdr3_nt: TGTGCCATCACCGCACAGGGAAACTTAGTCACCGGGGATCTGTTTTTT
cdr3_aa: CAITAQGNLVTGDLFF

clone_size: -
j_call: TRBJ2-7
v_call: TRBV5-1
d_call: TRBD2
cdr3_nt: TGCGCCAGCAGCTTCACTAGCGGGGGGGCGTACGAGCAGTACTTC
cdr3_aa: CASSFTSGGAYEQYF

clone_size: few
j_call: TRBJ2-7
v_call: TRBV2
d_call: -
cdr3_nt: TGTGCCAGCGGCGACGGGCTCTCTTACGAGCAGTACTTC
cdr3_aa: CASGDGLSYEQYF

clone_size: few
j_call: TRBJ2-1
v_call: TRBV5-1
d_call: TRBD2
cdr3_nt: TGCGCCAGCAGCAACGGACTAGCCTCCTACAATGAGCAGTTCTTC
cdr3_aa: CASSNGLASYNEQFF

clone_size: few
j_call: TRBJ1-4
v_call: TRBV15
d_call: -
cdr3_nt: TGTGCCACCAGCAGCCGCAGTCCAGGGGTGGAAAAACTGTTTTTT
cdr3_aa: CATSSRSPGVEKLFF

clone_size: few
j_call: TRBJ2-7
v_call: TRBV7-8
d_call: -
cdr3_nt: TGTGCCAGCAGCTTAGACCTAGGAGGAGACGAGCAGTACTTC
cdr3_aa: CASSLDLGGDEQYF

clone_size: -
j_call: TRBJ2-7
v_call: TRBV15
d_call: TRBD1
cdr3_nt: TGTGCCACCGGCAGGACAGGGGGGACCTACGAGCAGTACTTC
cdr3_aa: CATGRTGGTYEQYF

clone_size: -
j_call: TRBJ1-1
v_call: TRBV20-1
d_call: TRBD1
cdr3_nt: TGCAGTGCGGGGGGACAGGGGCCCGCTCAATTT
cdr3_aa: CSAGGQGPAQF

clone_size: few
j_call: TRBJ2-2
v_call: TRBV6-2/TRBV6-3
d_call: TRBD1
cdr3_nt: TGTGCCAGCAGGGGGACAGCGAACACCGGGGAGCTGTTTTTT
cdr3_aa: CASRGTANTGELFF

clone_size: -
j_call: TRBJ1-2
v_call: TRBV29-1
d_call: -
cdr3_nt: TGCAGCGTTGAGCTTGGCATCCAACTATATGGCTACACCTTC
cdr3_aa: CSVELGIQLYGYTF

clone_size: -
j_call: TRBJ2-1
v_call: TRBV7-6
d_call: -
cdr3_nt: TGTGCCAGCAGCTTAGATAGCGCGTACAATGAGCAGTTCTTC
cdr3_aa: CASSLDSAYNEQFF

clone_size: few
j_call: TRBJ1-1
v_call: TRBV12-3/TRBV12-4
d_call: -
cdr3_nt: TGTGCCAGCAGTTTTAGGGCGGGCGCGGGGGGCGTTGGGGAAACTGAAGCTTTCTTT
cdr3_aa: CASSFRAGAGGVGETEAFF

clone_size: few
j_call: TRBJ1-2
v_call: TRBV7-9
d_call: -
cdr3_nt: TGTGCCAGCAAGTGGGGTTCGGAAACCTATGGCTACACCTTC
cdr3_aa: CASKWGSETYGYTF

clone_size: few
j_call: TRBJ2-7
v_call: TRBV7-6
d_call: TRBD1
cdr3_nt: TGTGCCAGCAGCGCCTCGGGGACAGGGCAAAACGAGCAGTACTTC
cdr3_aa: CASSASGTGQNEQYF

clone_size: -
j_call: TRBJ2-5
v_call: TRBV29-1
d_call: -
cdr3_nt: TGCAGCGTTGATTTGATAGCGGTCCAAGAGACCCAGTACTTC
cdr3_aa: CSVDLIAVQETQYF

clone_size: -
j_call: TRBJ2-3
v_call: TRBV12-3/TRBV12-4
d_call: -
cdr3_nt: TGTGCCAGCAGAAGCAATAGCGAGAACATTCAGTATTTT
cdr3_aa: CASRSNSENIQYF

clone_size: few
j_call: TRBJ2-3
v_call: TRBV7-2
d_call: -
cdr3_nt: TGTGCCAGCAGCGTGCGGAGGTGGGATACGCAGTATTTT
cdr3_aa: CASSVRRWDTQYF

clone_size: -
j_call: TRBJ1-5
v_call: TRBV5-1
d_call: -
cdr3_nt: TGCGCCAGCAGCTTGGCAGGGACTAGCGATCAGCCCCAGCATTTT
cdr3_aa: CASSLAGTSDQPQHF

clone_size: few
j_call: TRBJ2-5
v_call: TRBV9
d_call: TRBD2
cdr3_nt: TGTGCCAGCAACTTGGGGTCTAGCGGGGGTGAGACCCAGTACTTC
cdr3_aa: CASNLGSSGGETQYF

clone_size: -
j_call: TRBJ1-5
v_call: TRBV18
d_call: -
cdr3_nt: TGTGCCAGCTCACGGGTGGGAAATAGCAATCAGCCCCAGCATTTT
cdr3_aa: CASSRVGNSNQPQHF

clone_size: -
j_call: TRBJ2-5
v_call: TRBV9
d_call: -
cdr3_nt: TGTGCCAGCAGCGTCCGGGACCCAGAGACCCAGTACTTC
cdr3_aa: CASSVRDPETQYF

clone_size: -
j_call: TRBJ2-7
v_call: TRBV6-5
d_call: -
cdr3_nt: TGTGCCAGCAGTTCCCTAAACGAGCAGTACTTC
cdr3_aa: CASSSLNEQYF

clone_size: -
j_call: TRBJ2-5
v_call: TRBV4-1
d_call: -
cdr3_nt: TGCGCCAGCTTGGCCCCGGGATCAGAGACCCAGTACTTC
cdr3_aa: CASLAPGSETQYF

clone_size: -
j_call: TRBJ2-2
v_call: TRBV6-1
d_call: TRBD1
cdr3_nt: TGTGCCAGCAGGGGTGGGACAGGAGGTACCGGGGAGCTGTTTTTT
cdr3_aa: CASRGGTGGTGELFF

clone_size: once
j_call: TRBJ2-1
v_call: TRBV7-3
d_call: -
cdr3_nt: TGTGCCAGCAGCTTAAGGGGGAAAAGCTCCTACAATGAGCAGTTCTTC
cdr3_aa: CASSLRGKSSYNEQFF

clone_size: few
j_call: TRBJ2-1
v_call: TRBV6-2/TRBV6-3
d_call: TRBD2
cdr3_nt: TGTGCCAGCAGCCCATTAACCCCCGGGACTAGCGGGGAGAAGCAGTTCTTC
cdr3_aa: CASSPLTPGTSGEKQFF

clone_size: -
j_call: TRBJ2-7
v_call: TRBV5-1
d_call: -
cdr3_nt: TGCGCCAGCAGCACCCCGGGGCCGAAGCAGTCCTACGAGCAGTACTTC
cdr3_aa: CASSTPGPKQSYEQYF